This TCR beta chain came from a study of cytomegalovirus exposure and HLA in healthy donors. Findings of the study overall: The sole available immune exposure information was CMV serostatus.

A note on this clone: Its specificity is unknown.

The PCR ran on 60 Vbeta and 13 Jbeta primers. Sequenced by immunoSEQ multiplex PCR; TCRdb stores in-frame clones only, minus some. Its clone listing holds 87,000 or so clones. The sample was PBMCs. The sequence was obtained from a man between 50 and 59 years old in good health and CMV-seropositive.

CDR3: CASSPDTQGTRDTQYF. CDR3 in DNA: TGTGCCAGCAGCCCCGACACTCAGGGTACACGGGATACGCAGTATTTT. The rearrangement links TRBV7-9 to TRBJ2-3; a possible D gene is TRBD1 (5 bases). CDR1 SEHNR and CDR2 FQNEAQ come from the germline V gene (reference sequence). V was pared by 5 bases and J by 6 bases, with 21 bases between. The CDR3 has 16 amino acids.